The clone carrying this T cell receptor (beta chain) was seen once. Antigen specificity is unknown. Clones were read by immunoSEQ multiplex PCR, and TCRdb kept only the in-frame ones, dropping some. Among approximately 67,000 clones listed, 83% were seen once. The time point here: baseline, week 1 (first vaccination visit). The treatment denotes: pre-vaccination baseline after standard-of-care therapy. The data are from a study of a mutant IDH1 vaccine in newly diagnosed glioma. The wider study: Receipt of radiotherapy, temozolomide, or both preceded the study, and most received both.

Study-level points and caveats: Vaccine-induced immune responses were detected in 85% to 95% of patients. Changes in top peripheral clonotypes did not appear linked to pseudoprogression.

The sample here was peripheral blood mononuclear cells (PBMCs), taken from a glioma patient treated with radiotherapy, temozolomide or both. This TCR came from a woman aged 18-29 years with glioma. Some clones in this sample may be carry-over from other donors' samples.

Written as DNA, the CDR3 is TGTGCCAGCAGCGCATCGCTAGCGCCTCGGGATGAGCAGTTCTTC. Translating gives CASSASLAPRDEQFF. V and J are TRBV5-4 and TRBJ2-1, with D possibly TRBD2 on 6 matching bases. Germline assignment: CDR1 SGHNT and CDR2 YYREEE (reference sequence). The CDR3 totals 15 residues. Trimming took 4 bases from V and 8 from J, leaving 19 bases between them.